The sequence of this T cell receptor (beta chain) was determined in a study of early stage breast cancer tumors. The CDR3 totals 14 residues. Trimming cost V 3 bases and J 7 bases, with 13 bases left between them. The germline V gene encodes CDR1 SGHTA and CDR2 FQGNSA. The data were produced by immunoSEQ multiplex PCR, yet TCRdb's version contains in-frame clones alone and is incomplete. The sample includes approximately 39,000 clones, 74% of them seen just once. Concerning this clone itself: Its specificity is unknown.

The study's findings and limits: Compared with adjacent normal breast tissue, tumors showed around 2.7-fold greater T cell density and higher clonality.

Input material: blood. The J gene is TRBJ1-5, the V gene TRBV7-2, with D possibly TRBD1 on 6 matching bases. This clonotype originated in a person in their sixties with breast cancer. The CDR3 sequence: CASSFQGFGQPQHF. DNA of the CDR3: TGTGCCAGCAGCTTCCAGGGGTTTGGCCAGCCCCAGCATTTT.